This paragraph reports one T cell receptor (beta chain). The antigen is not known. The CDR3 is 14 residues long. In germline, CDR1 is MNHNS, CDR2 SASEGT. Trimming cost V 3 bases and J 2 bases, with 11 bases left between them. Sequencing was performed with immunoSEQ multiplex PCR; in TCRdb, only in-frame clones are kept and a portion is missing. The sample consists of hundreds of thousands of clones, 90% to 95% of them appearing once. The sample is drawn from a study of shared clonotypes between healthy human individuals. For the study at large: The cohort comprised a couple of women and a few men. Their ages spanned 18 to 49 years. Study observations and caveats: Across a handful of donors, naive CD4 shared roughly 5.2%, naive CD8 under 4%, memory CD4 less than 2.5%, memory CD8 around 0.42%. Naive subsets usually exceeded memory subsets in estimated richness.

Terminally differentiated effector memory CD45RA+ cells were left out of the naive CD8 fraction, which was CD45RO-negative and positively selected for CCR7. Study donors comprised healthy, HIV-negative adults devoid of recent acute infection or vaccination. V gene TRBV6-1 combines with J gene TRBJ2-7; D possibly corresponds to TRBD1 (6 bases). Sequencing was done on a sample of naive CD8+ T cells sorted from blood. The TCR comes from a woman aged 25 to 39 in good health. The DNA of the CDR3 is TGTGCCAGCAGTGACAACAGGGTACCCTACGAGCAGTACTTC. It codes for CASSDNRVPYEQYF.